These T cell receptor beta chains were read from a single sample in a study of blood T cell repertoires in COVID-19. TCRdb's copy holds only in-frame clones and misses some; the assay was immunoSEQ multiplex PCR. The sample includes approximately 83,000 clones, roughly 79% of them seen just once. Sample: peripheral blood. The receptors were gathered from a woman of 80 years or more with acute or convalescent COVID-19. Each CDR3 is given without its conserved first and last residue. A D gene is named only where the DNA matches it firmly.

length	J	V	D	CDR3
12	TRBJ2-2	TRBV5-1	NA	ASSVDSRTGELF
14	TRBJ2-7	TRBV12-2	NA	ASRLTPPTGTYEQY
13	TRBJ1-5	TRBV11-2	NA	ASSLVGGSNQPQH
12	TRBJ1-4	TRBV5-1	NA	ASSLNRAFEKLF
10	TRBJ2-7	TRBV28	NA	ASGRSGYEQY
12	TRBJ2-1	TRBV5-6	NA	ASSPRGGDYEQF
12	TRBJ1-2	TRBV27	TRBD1	ASSWTGSNYGYT
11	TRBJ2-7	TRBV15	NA	ATSRLTGYEQY
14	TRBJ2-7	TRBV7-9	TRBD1	ASSLGGQRSSYEQY
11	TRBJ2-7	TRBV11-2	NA	ASSQLQGGEQY